This TCR beta chain was recovered during a study of T cell repertoires in cytomegalovirus infection. There are 13 residues in the CDR3. Trimming took 10 bases from V and 2 from J; bases not matched to a gene: 4. In germline, CDR1 is ENHRY, CDR2 SYGVKD. Turning to this clonotype: Its antigen is as yet unknown.

Via MiXCR, TCRdb re-called the reads, giving one row per CDR3 protein. The sample includes roughly 730,000 distinct CDR3 sequences, 33% of them seen just once. This TCR was sampled from a human donor in good health (CMV status not recorded). Some clones in this sample may be carry-over from other donors' samples. The material was cultured PBMCs, obtained from culture after CMV antigen stimulation. The chain carries TRBV10-3 and TRBJ2-5; 10 positions match TRBD2. CDR3 in DNA: TGTGCCACCCTAGCGGGAGTTCAAGAGACCCAGTACTTC. Encoded protein: CATLAGVQETQYF.